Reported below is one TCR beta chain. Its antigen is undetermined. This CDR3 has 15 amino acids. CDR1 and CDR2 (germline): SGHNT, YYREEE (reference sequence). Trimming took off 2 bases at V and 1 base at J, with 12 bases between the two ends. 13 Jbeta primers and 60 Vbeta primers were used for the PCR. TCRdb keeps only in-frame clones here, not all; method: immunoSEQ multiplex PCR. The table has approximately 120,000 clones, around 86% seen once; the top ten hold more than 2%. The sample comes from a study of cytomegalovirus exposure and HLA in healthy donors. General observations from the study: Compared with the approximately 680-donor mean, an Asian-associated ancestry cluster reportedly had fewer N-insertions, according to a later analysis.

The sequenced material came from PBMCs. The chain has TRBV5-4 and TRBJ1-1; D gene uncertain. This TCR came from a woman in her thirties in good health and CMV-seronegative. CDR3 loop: CASSLEGRRNTEAFF. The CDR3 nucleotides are TGTGCCAGCAGCTTAGAGGGCCGTAGGAACACTGAAGCTTTCTTT.